This note documents a single T cell receptor (beta chain) sequence. Its antigen is still unknown. The data were taken from a study of shared clonotypes between healthy human individuals. General study results and limits: Researchers sampled only blood; tissue repertoires likely differ.

Germline loops: CDR1 MDHEN, CDR2 SYDVKM. Trimming pared 5 bases from V and 10 bases from J, leaving 9 bases between. This CDR3 has 11 residues. Measured with immunoSEQ multiplex PCR; TCRdb has only the in-frame clones, and not every one. The sample lists 470,000 or so clones; approximately 78% were seen once. Genomic DNA for unsorted samples, which was extracted with the QIAamp DNA Blood Mini kit, came from 81 million or so PBMCs. The receptor was isolated from a woman aged 35 to 49 in good health. Some clones in this sample may be carry-over from other donors' samples. The chain combines TRBV28 with TRBJ2-1, with D unclear. Sequenced material: PBMCs. CDR3 residues: CASSQSREQFF. In DNA form, the CDR3 reads TGTGCCAGCAGTCAGTCCCGGGAGCAGTTCTTC.